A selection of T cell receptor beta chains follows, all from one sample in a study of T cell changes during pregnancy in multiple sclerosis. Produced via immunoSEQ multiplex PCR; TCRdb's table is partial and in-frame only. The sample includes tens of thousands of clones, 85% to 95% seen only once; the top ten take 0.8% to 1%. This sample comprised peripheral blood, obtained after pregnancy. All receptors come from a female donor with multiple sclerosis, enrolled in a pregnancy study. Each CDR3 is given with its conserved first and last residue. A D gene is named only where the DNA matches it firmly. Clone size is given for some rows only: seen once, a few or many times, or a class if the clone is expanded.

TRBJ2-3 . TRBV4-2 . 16 TGTGCCAGCAGCCAAGATCGGGGCGGGGGCACAGATACGCAGTATTTT CASSQDRGGGTDTQYF
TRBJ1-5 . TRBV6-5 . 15 TGTGCCAGCAGTGCACCAGGGATTCGCAATCAGCCCCAGCATTTT CASSAPGIRNQPQHF
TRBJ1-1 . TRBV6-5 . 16 TGTGCCAGCAGTTACTATAGAACGGCTGAGTTGGGGGGGCATTTCTTT CASSYYRTAELGGHFF
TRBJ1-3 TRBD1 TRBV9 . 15 TGTGCCAGCGAGTCGGGGGACAGAACTGGAAACACCATATATTTT CASESGDRTGNTIYF
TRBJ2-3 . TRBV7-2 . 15 TGTGCCAGCAGCTTAGGACTACCCCTCTGGGATACGCAGTATTTT CASSLGLPLWDTQYF
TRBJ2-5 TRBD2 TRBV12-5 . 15 TGTGCTAGTGCTCAGACTGGGGGGGTTTCAGAGACCCAGTACTTC CASAQTGGVSETQYF
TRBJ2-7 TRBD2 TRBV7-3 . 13 TGTGCCAGCAGCTCCAGCGGGGGGAATGAGCAGTACTTC CASSSSGGNEQYF
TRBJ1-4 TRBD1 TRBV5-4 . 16 TGTGCCAGCAGCTTATCAAAGCAGGGGGCTAATGAAAAACTGTTTTTT CASSLSKQGANEKLFF
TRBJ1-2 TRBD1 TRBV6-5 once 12 TGTGCCAGCAGAAGACAGGGCTATGGCTACACCTTC CASRRQGYGYTF
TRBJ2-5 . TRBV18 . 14 TGTGCCAGCTCACCGGGCAGTTCACTAGTCACCCAGTACTTC CASSPGSSLVTQYF
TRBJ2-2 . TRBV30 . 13 TGTGCCTGGGGCAGCGGTAACACCGGGGAGCTGTTTTTT CAWGSGNTGELFF
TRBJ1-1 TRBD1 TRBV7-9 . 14 TGTGCCAGCAGCCTAGAAGGGGGCCTTGCTGAAGCTTTCTTT CASSLEGGLAEAFF
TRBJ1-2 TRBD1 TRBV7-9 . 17 TGTGCCAGCAGCTTTGCCGGGACAGGGAAGACGGGCCATGGCTACACCTTC CASSFAGTGKTGHGYTF
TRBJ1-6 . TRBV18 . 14 TGTGCCAGCTCAAGGCCAGGGAAAAATTCACCCCTCCACTTT CASSRPGKNSPLHF
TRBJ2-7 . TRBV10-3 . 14 TGTGCCATGGCGGGGAACAGGGGTACCTACGAGCAGTACTTC CAMAGNRGTYEQYF
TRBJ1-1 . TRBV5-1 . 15 TGCGCCAGCAGCTTGTCGAGAAGTATGAACACTGAAGCTTTCTTT CASSLSRSMNTEAFF
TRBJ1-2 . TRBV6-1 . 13 TGTGCCAGCAGTGAAGCGCTTGGGGAGGGCTACACCTTC CASSEALGEGYTF
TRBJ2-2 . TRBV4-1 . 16 TGCGCCAGCAGCCAGCCTACGGGGGAGAACACCGGGGAGCTGTTTTTT CASSQPTGENTGELFF
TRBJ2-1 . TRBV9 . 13 TGTGCCAGCAGCGTTCGGACTAACAATGAGCAGTTCTTC CASSVRTNNEQFF
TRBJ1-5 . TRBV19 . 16 TGTGCCAGTAGCACCCCTGACAGCAAAGACAATCAGCCCCAGCATTTT CASSTPDSKDNQPQHF
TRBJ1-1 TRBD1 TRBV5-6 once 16 TGTGCCAGCAGCCCCCTAACACAGGGGGGGAACACTGAAGCTTTCTTT CASSPLTQGGNTEAFF
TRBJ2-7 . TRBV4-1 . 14 TGCGCCAGCAGCCAAGATGTAACTACGAGGGAGCAGTACTTC CASSQDVTTREQYF
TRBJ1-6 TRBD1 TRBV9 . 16 TGTGCCAGCAGCCCCCGGTGGGGACAGCTAAATTCACCCCTCCACTTT CASSPRWGQLNSPLHF
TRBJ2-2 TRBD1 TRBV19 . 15 TGTGCCAGTAGTATACTGTCAGGGGGAGTATTGGAGCTGTTTTTT CASSILSGGVLELFF
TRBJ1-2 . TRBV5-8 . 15 TGTGCCAGCAGCTTGGGGACAGTAGCTAACTATGGCTACACCTTC CASSLGTVANYGYTF
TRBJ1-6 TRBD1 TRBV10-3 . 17 TGTGCCATCAGTGCCGGACAGGGGATCTCGAATAATTCACCCCTCCACTTT CAISAGQGISNNSPLHF
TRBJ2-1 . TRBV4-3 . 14 TGCGCCAGCAGCCAAGATATACCAGACAATGAGCAGTTCTTC CASSQDIPDNEQFF
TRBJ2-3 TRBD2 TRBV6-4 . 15 TGTGCCAGCAGTGGTAGCGGGGATGGCACAGATACGCAGTATTTT CASSGSGDGTDTQYF
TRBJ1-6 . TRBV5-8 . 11 TGTGCCAGCAGCCGGCGGGGGGCCCTCCACTTT CASSRRGALHF
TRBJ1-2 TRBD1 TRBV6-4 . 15 TGTGCCAGCAGTGGGACAGGGGAAGGGGCCAGTGGCTACACCTTC CASSGTGEGASGYTF
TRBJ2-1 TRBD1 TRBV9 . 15 TGTGCCAGCAGCGGGGACAGGGGGGAATGGTATGAGCAGTTCTTC CASSGDRGEWYEQFF
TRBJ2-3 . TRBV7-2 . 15 TGTGCCAGCAGCTTGGGACTGCTCAGCACAGATACGCAGTATTTT CASSLGLLSTDTQYF
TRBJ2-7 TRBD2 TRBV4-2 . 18 TGTGCCAGCAGCCAAGAACGACAGGGTGTGACTAGCGGCTACGAGCAGTACTTC CASSQERQGVTSGYEQYF
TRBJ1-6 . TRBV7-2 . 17 TGTGCCAGCAGCTTAGCCCTGGGGGGGCGAATGGATTCACCCCTCCACTTT CASSLALGGRMDSPLHF
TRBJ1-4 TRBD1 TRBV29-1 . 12 TGCAGCGTAGGCAGGGGGAGTGAAAAACTGTTTTTT CSVGRGSEKLFF
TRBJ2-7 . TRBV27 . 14 TGTGCCAGCCAGAGGGGACACGGAACCTACGAGCAGTACTTC CASQRGHGTYEQYF
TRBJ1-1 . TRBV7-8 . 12 TGTGCCACCACCTTGGAGCCCACTGAAGCTTTCTTT CATTLEPTEAFF
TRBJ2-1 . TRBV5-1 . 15 TGCGCCAGCAGCTTGGCCGGGGGAGGATACAATGAGCAGTTCTTC CASSLAGGGYNEQFF
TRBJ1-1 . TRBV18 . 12 TGTGCCAGCTCACCACTGGGGGAGGGAGCTTTCTTT CASSPLGEGAFF
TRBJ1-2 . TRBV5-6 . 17 TGTGCCAGCAGCTTGGCAACGGGTAGGAGAGCTAACTATGGCTACACCTTC CASSLATGRRANYGYTF
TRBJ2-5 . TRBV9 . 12 TGTGCCAGCAGCGCTGCCGGGGTGACCCAGTACTTC CASSAAGVTQYF
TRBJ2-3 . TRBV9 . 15 TGTGCCAGCAGCGTTTTAGGACTTAGCACAGATACGCAGTATTTT CASSVLGLSTDTQYF
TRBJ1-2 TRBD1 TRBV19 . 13 TGTGCCAGTGGACAGGGGGAGAACTATGGCTACACCTTC CASGQGENYGYTF